The present T cell receptor beta chain was sequenced within a study of shared clonotypes between healthy human individuals. Study findings and constraints: Depth of sequencing was expected to influence donor clonotype sharing.

Deep was the level used in running the assay. Ten immunoSEQ deep assay plates were used to sequence the DNA of unsorted PBMCs. Sequenced by immunoSEQ multiplex PCR; TCRdb stores in-frame clones only, minus some. The profile shows 90,000 to 100,000 clones, less than 50% of them singletons. Adult Caucasians living in Nashville, Tennessee made up all of the donors. Concerning this clone itself: The antigen remains undetermined. Additional DNA sequences in this sample encode the identical CDR3.

Material for sequencing was PBMCs. The TCR was taken from a woman aged 35 to 49 in good health. Some clones in this sample may be carry-over from other donors' samples.

Written as DNA, the CDR3 is TGTGCCAGCAGCTTAGGACGGGGACTACCCTACAATGAGCAGTTCTTC. Its protein is CASSLGRGLPYNEQFF. The V call is TRBV7-9, the J call TRBJ2-1, with 7 positions matching TRBD2. Germline trimming cut 1 base from V and 2 bases from J; bases unmatched to any gene: 5. This CDR3 is 16 amino acids long. Germline CDR1 SEHNR, CDR2 FQNEAQ (reference sequence).